Only a few counts were recorded for the clone carrying this T cell receptor beta chain. Its matching antigen is unknown. The germline CDR1 and CDR2 sequences are SNHLY and FYNNEI. The V and J ends lost 5 bases and 1 base respectively, with 9 bases between them. The CDR3 has 14 residues. With a J-beta primer mix and a sample-barcoded 5' primer, a second PCR ran about 7 to 12 cycles. TCRdb independently ran MiXCR on the 5' RACE reads; one entry per CDR3 protein. The sample gives a few hundred thousand distinct CDR3 sequences, about 27% of which show up once; under 4.5% is in the top ten. This sample was included in a study of blood T cells in healthy people across ages. Study-level findings and limits: Estimates of total diversity, which came from one million sequenced T cells, were considered to be underestimates. Relative to aged donors, long-lived donors carried more naive CD4+ cells and displayed higher diversity.

This same sample was also part of a study on T cells of mothers and their children. As reported in that work: Researchers report slightly higher, though non-significant, overlap in related mother-child pairs than in unrelated pairs.

The sequence was collected from a boy under 10 years old in good health. Sequences were obtained from blood. The V and J genes are TRBV2 and TRBJ2-1; D uncertain. The CDR3 bases are TGTGCCAGCAGTTGGGGTGGGTCCTACAATGAGCAGTTCTTC. Its translation is CASSWGGSYNEQFF. The whole variable domain, filled in from reference TRBV2 and TRBJ2-1, reads EPEVTQTPSHQVTQMGQEVILRCVPISNHLYFYWYRQILGQKVEFLVSFYNNEISEKSEIFDDQFSVERPDGSNFTLKIRSTKLEDSAMYFCASSWGGSYNEQFFGPGTRLTVL.